The source of this T cell receptor (beta chain) is a study of OX40 agonist ivuxolimab in advanced cancers. General study findings and limits: More expanded clones were found, on average, in CD8+ than in CD4+ T cells.

This clone was seen once. Its target is not known. Here immunoSEQ multiplex PCR was the method, and the copy in TCRdb shows in-frame clones only, minus some. The repertoire consists of tens of thousands of clones, with more than 80% occurring once and the leading ten covering roughly 9.7%. The sequences come from CD4+ or CD8+ T cells sorted from blood, collected in a trial of the OX40 agonist ivuxolimab. The sequence was collected from an adult with an advanced solid tumor such as melanoma, head and neck, liver or kidney cancer.

In nucleotides, the CDR3 is TGTGCCAGTAGTGTGGAGGCGGGGACACTCTACAATGAGCAGTTCTTC. It specifies CASSVEAGTLYNEQFF. The rearrangement links TRBV19 to TRBJ2-1; either TRBD1 or TRBD2 may supply D (6 bases each). The germline CDR1 and CDR2 sequences are LNHDA and SQIVND (reference sequence). Trimming cost V 5 bases and J 3 bases, with 17 bases left between them. CDR3 length: 16 amino acids. Supplemented by reference TRBV19 and TRBJ2-1, the full variable domain reads DGGITQSPKYLFRKEGQNVTLSCEQNLNHDAMYWYRQDPGQGLRLIYYSQIVNDFQKGDIAEGYSVSREKKESFPLTVTSAQKNPTAFYLCASSVEAGTLYNEQFFGPGTRLTVL.